This T cell receptor beta chain was recovered during a study of T cells in Graves' hyperthyroidism and ophthalmopathy. Study results and limitations: Most expanded thyroid clonotypes above 0.001 recurred in blood.

The CDR3 length is 14 residues. The ends were cut back, 2 bases at V and 5 bases at J, with 12 bases in the middle. The germline V gene encodes CDR1 MNHEY and CDR2 SVGAGI. Researchers took RNA transcripts and amplified the TCR beta CDR3 regions from them. In the first-round RT-PCR of the TCR CDR3, the HTBI primer set was used. TCRdb re-called the multiplex PCR reads through MiXCR, storing one row per CDR3 protein. The data contain about 350,000 distinct CDR3 sequences, approximately 18% of them singletons. Uncontrolled infections, other autoimmune diseases, pregnancy or lactation led to exclusion of patients. In its sample, this clonotype was seen many times. Its antigen is currently unknown.

V is TRBV6-5 and J is TRBJ1-2, with a weak D call TRBD1 (5 bases). The sample consisted of blood. The sequence derives from a woman aged 40 to 49 with Graves' ophthalmopathy. Here the CDR3 reads CASSYKRGPYGYTF. CDR3 DNA: TGTGCCAGCAGTTACAAAAGGGGCCCTTATGGCTACACCTTC.